This T cell receptor beta chain was identified during a study of cytotoxic CD8 clonotypes in ibrutinib-treated CLL. Study information: The group held roughly ten relapsed/refractory and fewer than 16 treatment-naive patients, with under 18 IGHV unmutated. Samples yielded averages of 200,000 to 300,000 productive templates and over 90,000 productive rearrangements.

Assay used: immunoSEQ multiplex PCR; TCRdb lists only in-frame clones, some missing. The sample shows some 140,000 clones, around 80% of them seen only once. TCR beta library input comprised roughly 2.2 micrograms of genomic DNA from cryopreserved PBMCs. Trimming pared 5 bases from V and 4 bases from J, leaving 10 bases between. This CDR3 is built from 13 residues. The germline gives CDR1 MNHEY, CDR2 SMNVEV (reference sequence). The specimen comprised PBMCs, sampled after 24 months of ibrutinib treatment. The clonotype was recovered from a human donor with chronic lymphocytic leukemia. The chain couples TRBV27 to TRBJ2-3; maybe TRBD1 (5 bases). CDR3 sequence: CASSTSRADTQYF. The CDR3 bases are TGTGCCAGCAGTACCTCCAGGGCAGATACGCAGTATTTT.